This T cell receptor beta chain stems from a study of shared clonotypes between healthy human individuals. As for the study in general: The study used three CD4 naive, three CD4 memory, two CD8 naive and one CD8 memory plate per donor.

CD45RO+ cells went into CD8 memory alongside CCR7-negative CD45RA+ TemRA cells. At deep level, the assay was performed. Clones were read by immunoSEQ multiplex PCR, and TCRdb kept only the in-frame ones, dropping some. Altogether 110,000 or so clones are present, around 68% being singletons, with the ten largest covering about a quarter. Points from the study as a whole: Richness estimates generally favored naive over memory subsets.

The CDR3 extends over 13 amino acids. In germline, CDR1 is SGHTA, CDR2 FQGNSA. V lost 8 bases to trimming and J lost 1 base, with 8 bases between them. Details on this clone: Its cognate antigen is unknown.

This chain connects TRBV7-2 to TRBJ2-2, with TRBD1 as a possible D gene (5 bases). This TCR was sampled from a young woman in good health. Sample: memory CD8+ T cells sorted from blood. The sample's subset: CD45RO+ cells pooled with CCR7-negative TemRA cells. The CDR3 DNA is TGTGCCAGCTGGGGCGGGAACACCGGGGAGCTGTTTTTT. Amino acid sequence: CASWGGNTGELFF.